This is a list of T cell receptor beta chains from one sample in a study of OX40 agonist ivuxolimab in advanced cancers. Method: immunoSEQ multiplex PCR; TCRdb's copy keeps in-frame clones and lacks some. Of around 98,000 clones in the sample, approximately 90% were seen once. The sample consisted of CD4+ or CD8+ T cells sorted from blood, taken in a trial of the OX40 agonist ivuxolimab. The receptor source for this set is an adult with an advanced solid tumor such as melanoma, head and neck, liver or kidney cancer. The CDR3 runs from the conserved cysteine through the conserved F or W. D genes are given only for firm matches. Expanded clones are given a class, and other clones once, few, many or no size at all.

>NA|NA|TRBV28|TRBJ2-7
CASRTPYEQYF
TGTGCCAGCCGGACCCCCTACGAGCAGTACTTC
>NA|few|TRBV19|TRBJ2-5
CASSISRQETQYF
TGTGCCAGTAGTATTTCCCGTCAAGAGACCCAGTACTTC
>TRBD1|NA|TRBV5-1|TRBJ1-1
CASSSAGGIATEAFF
TGCGCCAGCAGCTCGGCAGGGGGTATCGCCACTGAAGCTTTCTTT
>NA|NA|TRBV4-3|TRBJ1-1
CASSQDGGMGTEAFF
TGCGCCAGCAGCCAAGATGGGGGGATGGGCACTGAAGCTTTCTTT
>NA|NA|TRBV6-1|TRBJ1-3
CASTEGLSYSGNTIYF
TGTGCCAGCACTGAGGGTCTTTCTTACTCTGGAAACACCATATATTTT
>NA|NA|TRBV7-8|TRBJ2-3
CASSLGTYKDTQYF
TGTGCCAGCAGCTTAGGGACCTACAAAGATACGCAGTATTTT
>TRBD1|few|TRBV28|TRBJ1-6
CASSWFGTGESPLHF
TGTGCCAGCAGTTGGTTCGGGACAGGGGAATCACCCCTCCACTTT
>NA|NA|TRBV19|TRBJ1-5
CASSIFGPTKGNQPQHF
TGTGCCAGTAGTATATTTGGACCGACCAAGGGGAATCAGCCCCAGCATTTT
>NA|NA|TRBV25-1|TRBJ2-3
CASSDPGPSDTQYF
TGTGCCAGCAGTGACCCGGGACCATCAGATACGCAGTATTTT
>NA|NA|TRBV28|TRBJ1-2
CASSLVGEWDGYTF
TGTGCCAGCAGTTTGGTGGGGGAGTGGGATGGCTACACCTTC
>NA|NA|TRBV28|TRBJ2-7
CASSPLGIPPYEQYF
TGTGCCAGCAGTCCCTTGGGGATCCCCCCCTACGAGCAGTACTTC
>NA|once|TRBV14|TRBJ1-2
CASSPDVGYTF
TGTGCCAGCAGCCCAGACGTCGGCTACACCTTC
>TRBD1|NA|TRBV18|TRBJ1-5
CASSLQGVNQPQHF
TGTGCCAGCTCCCTACAGGGGGTTAATCAGCCCCAGCATTTT
>NA|NA|TRBV6-1|TRBJ1-3
CASRIVDRNTIYF
TGTGCCAGCAGAATAGTTGACCGAAACACCATATATTTT
>NA|NA|TRBV19|TRBJ2-2
CASSTSIAGELFF
TGTGCCAGTAGTACGAGTATCGCCGGGGAGCTGTTTTTT
>NA|NA|TRBV28|TRBJ1-6
CASSLAGDDNSPLHF
TGTGCCAGCAGTTTGGCAGGGGACGATAATTCACCCCTCCACTTT